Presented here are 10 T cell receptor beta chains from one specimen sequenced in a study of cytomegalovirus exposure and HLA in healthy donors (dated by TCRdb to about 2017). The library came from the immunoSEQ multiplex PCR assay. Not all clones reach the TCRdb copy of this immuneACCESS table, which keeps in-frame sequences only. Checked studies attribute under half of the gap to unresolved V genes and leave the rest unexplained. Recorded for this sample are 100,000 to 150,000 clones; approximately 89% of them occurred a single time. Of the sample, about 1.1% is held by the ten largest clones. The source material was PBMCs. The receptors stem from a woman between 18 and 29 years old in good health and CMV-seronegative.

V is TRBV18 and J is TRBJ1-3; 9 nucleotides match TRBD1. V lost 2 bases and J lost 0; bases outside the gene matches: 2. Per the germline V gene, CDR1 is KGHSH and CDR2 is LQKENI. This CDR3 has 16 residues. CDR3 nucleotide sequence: TGTGCCAGCTCACCAGGGACAGGGCGCTCTGGAAACACCATATATTTT. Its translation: CASSPGTGRSGNTIYF. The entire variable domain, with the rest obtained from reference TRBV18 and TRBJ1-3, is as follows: NAGVMQNPRHLVRRRGQEARLRCSPMKGHSHVYWYRQLPEEGLKFMVYLQKENIIDESGMPKERFSAEFPKEGPSILRIQQVVRGDSAAYFCASSPGTGRSGNTIYFGEGSWLTVV.

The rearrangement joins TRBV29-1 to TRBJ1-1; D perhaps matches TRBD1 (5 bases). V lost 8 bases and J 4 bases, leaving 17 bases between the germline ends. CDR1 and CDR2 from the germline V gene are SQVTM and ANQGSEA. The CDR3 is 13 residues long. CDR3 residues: CSLKKWGGTEAFF. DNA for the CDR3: TGCAGCCTCAAGAAGTGGGGGGGCACTGAAGCTTTCTTT. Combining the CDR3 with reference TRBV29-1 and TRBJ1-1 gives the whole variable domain SAVISQKPSRDICQRGTSLTIQCQVDSQVTMMFWYRQQPGQSLTLIATANQGSEATYESGFVIDKFPISRPNLTFSTLTVSNMSPEDSSIYLCSLKKWGGTEAFFGQGTRLTVV.

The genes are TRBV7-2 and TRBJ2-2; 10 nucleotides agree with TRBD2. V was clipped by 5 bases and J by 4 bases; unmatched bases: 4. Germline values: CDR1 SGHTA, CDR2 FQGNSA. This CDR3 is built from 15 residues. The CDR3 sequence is CASSTGLAATGELFF. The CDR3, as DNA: TGTGCCAGCAGCACCGGACTAGCGGCCACCGGGGAGCTGTTTTTT.

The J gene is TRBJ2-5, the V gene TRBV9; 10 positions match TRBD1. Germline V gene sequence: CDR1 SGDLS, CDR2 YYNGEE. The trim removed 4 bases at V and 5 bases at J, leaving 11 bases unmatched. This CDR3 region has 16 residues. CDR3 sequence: CASSIGTGVRGETQYF. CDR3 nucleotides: TGTGCCAGCAGCATCGGGACAGGGGTACGGGGGGAGACCCAGTACTTC.

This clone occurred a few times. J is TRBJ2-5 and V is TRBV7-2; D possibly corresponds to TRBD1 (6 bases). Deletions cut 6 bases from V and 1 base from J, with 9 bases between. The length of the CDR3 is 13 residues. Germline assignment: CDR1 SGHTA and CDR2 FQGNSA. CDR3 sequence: CASSRQVQETQYF. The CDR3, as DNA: TGTGCCAGCAGTAGACAGGTCCAAGAGACCCAGTACTTC.

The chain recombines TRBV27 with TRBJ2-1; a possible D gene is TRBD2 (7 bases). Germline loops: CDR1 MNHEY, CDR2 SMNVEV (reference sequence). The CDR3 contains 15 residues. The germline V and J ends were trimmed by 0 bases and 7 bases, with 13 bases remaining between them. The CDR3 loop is CASSLSGGAPNEQFF. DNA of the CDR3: TGTGCCAGCAGTTTATCGGGGGGGGCCCCGAATGAGCAGTTCTTC.

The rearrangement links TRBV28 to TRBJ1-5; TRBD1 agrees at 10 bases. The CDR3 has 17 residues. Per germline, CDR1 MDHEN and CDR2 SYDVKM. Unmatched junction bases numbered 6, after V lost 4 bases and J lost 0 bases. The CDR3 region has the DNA TGTGCCAGCAGTTCCGGGACAGGGGTTTATAGCAATCAGCCCCAGCATTTT. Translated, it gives CASSSGTGVYSNQPQHF.

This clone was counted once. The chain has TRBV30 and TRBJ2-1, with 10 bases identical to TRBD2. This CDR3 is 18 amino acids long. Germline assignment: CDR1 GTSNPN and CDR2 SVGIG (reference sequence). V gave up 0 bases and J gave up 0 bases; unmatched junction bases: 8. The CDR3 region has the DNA TGTGCCTGGAGTGTCTACATAAGCGGGGGGGGCTCCTACAATGAGCAGTTCTTC. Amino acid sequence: CAWSVYISGGGSYNEQFF.

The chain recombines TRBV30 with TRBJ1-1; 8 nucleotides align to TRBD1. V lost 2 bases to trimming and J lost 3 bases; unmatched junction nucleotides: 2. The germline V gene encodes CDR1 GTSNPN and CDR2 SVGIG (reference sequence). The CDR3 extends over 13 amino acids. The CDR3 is CAWSSDRDTEAFF. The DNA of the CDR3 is TGTGCCTGGAGTTCGGACAGGGACACTGAAGCTTTCTTT.

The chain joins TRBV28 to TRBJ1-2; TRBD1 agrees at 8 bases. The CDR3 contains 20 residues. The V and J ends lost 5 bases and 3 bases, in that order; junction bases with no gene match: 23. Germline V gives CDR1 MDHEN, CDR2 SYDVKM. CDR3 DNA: TGTGCCAGCAGTCCAGGGGGCCCCGGGGCAATAGGCCCATCTGACTATGGCTACACCTTC. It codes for CASSPGGPGAIGPSDYGYTF.